This T cell receptor (beta chain) was sequenced for a study of radiotherapy plus CTLA-4 blockade in lung cancer. Overall study results and limits: In blood, TCR clones derived from the tumor expanded after radiotherapy plus ipilimumab.

J gave up 0 bases and V 8 bases, and 2 bases lay outside the gene matches. The germline CDR1 and CDR2 sequences are SGHNT and YENEEA. The CDR3 is made up of 13 amino acids. In the case of this clone: Its antigen is not identified.

The table came from immunoSEQ multiplex PCR; TCRdb's copy has only in-frame clones and leaves some out. Among around 110,000 clones listed, about 90% were seen once. Source: peripheral blood, taken from a patient treated with radiotherapy plus ipilimumab. The chain has TRBV11-3 and TRBJ2-7, with 9 positions matching TRBD1. This receptor was identified in a human donor with non-small cell lung cancer that progressed on radiotherapy plus ipilimumab. This CDR3 reads CASGTGSSYEQYF. In nucleotides, the CDR3 is TGTGCCAGCGGGACAGGGTCCTCCTACGAGCAGTACTTC.